The 25 T cell receptor beta chains given below trace back to one sample, sequenced in a study of T-cell reconstitution after alpha-beta-depleted transplantation in children. TCRbeta library construction was performed incorporating unique molecular identifiers. TCRdb independently ran MiXCR on the PCR reads; one entry per CDR3 protein. Here the sample spans some 260,000 distinct CDR3 sequences, 24% being singletons. This specimen consisted of PBMCs, mostly from graft donor cells, obtained 360 days after TCRalphabeta/CD19-depleted stem cell transplant. All receptors derive from a female patient between 2 and 15 years old who had a stem cell transplant for congenital amegakaryocytic thrombocytopenia, so the T cells may come from the graft donor.

The chain links TRBV30 to TRBJ1-1; D unclear. Per germline, CDR1 GTSNPN and CDR2 SVGIG (reference sequence). V dropped 3 bases and J dropped 3 bases, with 11 bases sitting between them. This CDR3 contains 13 residues. In nucleotides, the CDR3 is TGTGCCTGGAGGGAATTGTCGGACACTGAAGCTTTCTTT. Translating it yields CAWRELSDTEAFF.

Only a few counts were recorded for this clonotype. The V call is TRBV10-2, the J call TRBJ1-1, with D hard to call. The CDR3 consists of 13 residues. The V and J ends lost 3 bases and 1 base respectively, with 6 bases between them. Germline CDR1 reads WSHSY; CDR2 reads SAAADI. CDR3 DNA sequence: TGCGCCAGCAGTGATTCCAAGAACACTGAAGCTTTCTTT. This sequence encodes CASSDSKNTEAFF.

This clonotype showed up just a few times. This chain joins TRBV6-6 and TRBJ1-4; D might be TRBD1 (6 bases). The V gene lost 0 bases and the J gene lost 16 bases, with 15 bases spanning the gap. The CDR3 consists of 13 residues. CDR1 and CDR2 (germline): MNHNY, SVGAGI (reference sequence). The CDR3 region has the DNA TGTGCCAGCAGTTACTCCGACCGGGACACCTGGTTTTTT. Translating gives CASSYSDRDTWFF.

The rearrangement uses TRBV20-1 and TRBJ2-1, with 11 positions matching TRBD2. Germline V gene data show CDR1 as DFQATT and CDR2 as SNEGSKA (reference sequence). J lost 9 bases, V lost 6 bases, and 13 bases had no gene match. The CDR3 sequence is 15 residues long. The CDR3 region has the DNA TGCAGTGCCGCCCACCTAGCGGGGGGACTGGGTGAGCAGTTCTTC. It specifies CSAAHLAGGLGEQFF.

This clonotype was observed a handful of times. J is TRBJ2-7 and V is TRBV27; D unresolved. Germline CDR1 and CDR2: MNHEY and SMNVEV (reference sequence). This CDR3 is built from 15 residues. V lost 6 bases, J lost 0 bases, and 15 bases lay in between. CDR3 protein: CASSTGFASSYEQYF. The CDR3 coding sequence is TGTGCCAGCAGCACTGGTTTCGCCAGCTCCTACGAGCAGTACTTC.

This chain links TRBV2 with TRBJ2-1; 9 nucleotides align to TRBD2. The CDR3 contains 19 residues. V shed 3 bases, J shed 5 bases, and the junction held 17 bases outside the gene matches. Germline V lookup: CDR1 SNHLY, CDR2 FYNNEI. This chain's CDR3 is CASSDLLAGVPRYNNEQFF. CDR3 coding DNA: TGTGCCAGCAGTGACTTACTAGCGGGCGTTCCCCGATACAACAATGAGCAGTTCTTC. Supplemented by reference TRBV2 and TRBJ2-1, the full variable domain reads EPEVTQTPSHQVTQMGQEVILRCVPISNHLYFYWYRQILGQKVEFLVSFYNNEISEKSEIFDDQFSVERPDGSNFTLKIRSTKLEDSAMYFCASSDLLAGVPRYNNEQFFGPGTRLTVL.

This clonotype appeared many times. The gene calls are TRBV7-8 and TRBJ2-2; 8 positions agree with TRBD2. The J segment lost 4 bases and the V segment lost 1 base, leaving 11 bases of the junction unmatched. This CDR3 has 18 amino acids. Germline V lookup: CDR1 SGHVS, CDR2 FQNEAQ. CDR3 loop: CASSLERGGGFGTGELFF. DNA of the CDR3: TGTGCCAGCAGCTTAGAGCGCGGCGGGGGGTTCGGCACCGGGGAGCTGTTTTTT.

The rearrangement links TRBV2 to TRBJ2-5; D is unresolved. This CDR3 is built from 12 residues. CDR1 and CDR2 from the germline V gene are SNHLY and FYNNEI. Trimming cost V 8 bases and J 5 bases, with 12 bases left between them. The CDR3 DNA is TGTGCCAGCGGCTTTAAGGCCGAGACCCAGTACTTC. It specifies CASGFKAETQYF. Full variable domain (remainder filled in from reference TRBV2 and TRBJ2-5): EPEVTQTPSHQVTQMGQEVILRCVPISNHLYFYWYRQILGQKVEFLVSFYNNEISEKSEIFDDQFSVERPDGSNFTLKIRSTKLEDSAMYFCASGFKAETQYFGPGTRLLVL.

V is TRBV24-1 and J is TRBJ2-2; D perhaps matches TRBD1 (6 bases). Trimming took off 8 bases at V and 0 bases at J, with 9 bases between the two ends. Germline values: CDR1 KGHDR, CDR2 SFDVKD. CDR3 length: 14 amino acids. The CDR3 bases are TGTGCCACCATGGACAGAACGAACACCGGGGAGCTGTTTTTT. It specifies CATMDRTNTGELFF.

In its sample, this clonotype was seen a few times. The J gene is TRBJ2-1, the V gene TRBV6-2 or TRBV6-3; D ambiguous. V gave up 10 bases and J gave up 0 bases, with 10 bases separating them. This CDR3 is built from 13 residues. Germline lookup yields CDR1 MNHEY and CDR2 SVGEGT. The CDR3 DNA is TGTGCCATCCGTACCAACTCCTACAATGAGCAGTTCTTC. Protein product: CAIRTNSYNEQFF.

CDR3 nucleotides: TGTGCCAGCAGCTCCAACCCATTACTAGCGGGGGTAGAGACCCAGTACTTC. It specifies CASSSNPLLAGVETQYF. The chain is built from TRBV28 and TRBJ2-5, with TRBD2 matching over 11 bases. The CDR3 is 17 amino acids. Germline V gives CDR1 MDHEN, CDR2 SYDVKM. The V gene end was trimmed by 6 bases and the J gene end by 4 bases; junction bases not matched to a gene: 13.

The sample holds a few counts of this clonotype. The gene calls are TRBV6-5 and TRBJ2-3; TRBD1 aligns across 7 bases. With 1 base clipped from V and 1 base from J, the junction kept 2 bases outside the gene matches. There are 15 residues in the CDR3. Germline values: CDR1 MNHEY, CDR2 SVGAGI. CDR3: CASSYLTGGTDTQYF. DNA of the CDR3: TGTGCCAGCAGTTACTTAACAGGGGGCACAGATACGCAGTATTTT.

V usage is TRBV25-1 and J usage is TRBJ2-7, with 9 bases matching TRBD1. The germline CDR1 and CDR2 sequences are MGHDK and SYGVNS. The CDR3 consists of 14 residues. Trimming cost V 7 bases and J 2 bases; bases outside gene matches: 6. CDR3 coding DNA: TGTGCCAGCACAACCAGGGACAGGGCCTACGAGCAGTACTTC. This translates into CASTTRDRAYEQYF.

In this sample, this clonotype turned up many times. The chain links TRBV10-2 to TRBJ2-7; TRBD2 aligns across 15 bases. The germline gives CDR1 WSHSY, CDR2 SAAADI. The CDR3 runs to 16 residues. V dropped 3 bases and J dropped 4; count of bases not matched to a gene: 4. The DNA of the CDR3 is TGCGCCAGCAGTGATCCCGGACTAGCGGGAGGGTACGAGCAGTACTTC. Translated: CASSDPGLAGGYEQYF.

V gene TRBV20-1 combines with J gene TRBJ2-1, with 9 bases lining up with TRBD2. Germline V gene data show CDR1 as DFQATT and CDR2 as SNEGSKA (reference sequence). J lost 13 bases, V lost 0 bases, and 10 bases had no gene match. The CDR3 length is 14 residues. The CDR3 region is CSARDHGTSRKQFF. The CDR3 DNA reads as TGCAGTGCTAGAGATCATGGGACTAGCCGAAAACAGTTCTTC.

The chain carries TRBV11-1 and TRBJ2-7; D remains ambiguous. Germline assignment: CDR1 SGHAT and CDR2 FQDESV (reference sequence). This CDR3 is 14 amino acids long. Trimming cost V 1 base and J 3 bases, with 10 bases left between them. The CDR3 region is CASSLGPDNYEQYF. The CDR3 nucleotides read TGTGCCAGCAGCTTAGGTCCAGACAACTACGAGCAGTACTTC.

The sample holds a few counts of this clonotype. This sequence joins TRBV7-9 and TRBJ1-1; D gene ambiguous. V was cut by 8 bases and J by 4 bases, with 11 bases left in between. CDR3 length equals 12 residues. The germline V gene encodes CDR1 SEHNR and CDR2 FQNEAQ (reference sequence). CDR3 region: CASFPAGTEAFF. The CDR3 nucleotides read TGTGCCAGCTTCCCCGCGGGCACTGAAGCTTTCTTT.

This clonotype was observed a few times. The V gene is TRBV2, the J gene TRBJ2-1; 8 bases agree with TRBD2. Germline lookup yields CDR1 SNHLY and CDR2 FYNNEI. Trimming took 10 bases from V and 0 from J; bases not matched to a gene: 5. The CDR3 extends over 14 amino acids. The CDR3 DNA reads TGTGCCACCTTAGCGGGGAGCTCCTACAATGAGCAGTTCTTC. This translates into CATLAGSSYNEQFF.

This clonotype was observed at least ten times. The genes are TRBV7-2 and TRBJ1-3; D is unclear. This CDR3 region has 14 residues. V was trimmed by 3 bases and J by 4 bases, leaving 10 bases between them. Germline values: CDR1 SGHTA, CDR2 FQGNSA. In nucleotides, the CDR3 is TGTGCCAGCAGCTTCTCGGGGAACGGAAACACCATATATTTT. Translation gives CASSFSGNGNTIYF.

The sample holds a few counts of this clonotype. The chain combines TRBV5-5 with TRBJ1-2; the D gene is possibly TRBD1 (5 bases). Trimming left V 3 bases short and J 0 bases short, with 9 bases between. The CDR3 runs 14 residues. The germline CDR1 and CDR2 sequences are SGHKS and YYEKEE (reference sequence). The CDR3 protein is CASSWDPSNYGYTF. CDR3 in DNA: TGTGCCAGCAGCTGGGACCCCTCTAACTATGGCTACACCTTC.

This chain connects TRBV5-1 to TRBJ2-1; TRBD2 agrees at 7 bases. Per the germline V gene, CDR1 is SGHRS and CDR2 is YFSETQ. The V and J ends lost 0 bases and 4 bases, in that order; junction bases with no gene match: 10. The length of the CDR3 is 17 residues. CDR3 in amino acids: CASSLVAWRELYNEQFF. As DNA, the CDR3 is TGCGCCAGCAGCTTGGTGGCGTGGCGGGAGTTGTACAATGAGCAGTTCTTC. The whole variable domain, filled in from reference TRBV5-1 and TRBJ2-1, reads KAGVTQTPRYLIKTRGQQVTLSCSPISGHRSVSWYQQTPGQGLQFLFEYFSETQRNKGNFPGRFSGRQFSNSRSEMNVSTLELGDSALYLCASSLVAWRELYNEQFFGPGTRLTVL.

The chain couples TRBV5-1 to TRBJ2-7; D might be TRBD1 or TRBD2, each matching 6 bases. The germline V gene encodes CDR1 SGHRS and CDR2 YFSETQ. V was cut by 4 bases and J by 13 bases, with 21 bases left in between. This CDR3 contains 13 residues. CDR3 bases: TGCGCCAGCAGCCCCGTGGGGGGCAGACATTGCTACTTC. This translates into CASSPVGGRHCYF.

This clonotype was recorded a few times. This chain joins TRBV4-2 and TRBJ2-7; 9 nucleotides match TRBD2. V lost 3 bases to trimming and J lost 4 bases; unmatched junction nucleotides: 7. The CDR3 runs 15 residues. CDR1 and CDR2 from the germline V gene are LGHNA and YNFKEQ. The CDR3 spells CASSHPSGATYEQYF. In nucleotides, the CDR3 is TGTGCCAGCAGCCATCCTAGCGGGGCCACATACGAGCAGTACTTC.

The chain carries TRBV20-1 and TRBJ2-7; D call uncertain. The CDR3 length is 11 residues. The V gene lost 0 bases and the J gene lost 5 bases, with 5 bases spanning the gap. CDR1 is DFQATT, CDR2 SNEGSKA, per germline (reference sequence). The chain's CDR3 is CSARDTHEQYF. The DNA of the CDR3 is TGCAGTGCTAGAGATACGCACGAGCAGTACTTC.

The chain carries TRBV4-1 and TRBJ2-3, with 9 bases that match TRBD1. This CDR3 spans 16 amino acids. Trimming at V came to 0 bases and at J to 1 base, leaving 2 bases not matched to a gene. Germline V gene lookup returns CDR1 MGHRA and CDR2 YSYEKL. CDR3 sequence: CASSQETGGGTDTQYF. DNA of the CDR3: TGCGCCAGCAGCCAAGAGACAGGGGGGGGCACAGATACGCAGTATTTT.